This T cell receptor beta chain was recovered during a study of spatial heterogeneity in lung cancer. Every TCR cDNA molecule carried a tag that served as a unique molecular identifier. TCRdb re-derived calls from the 5' RACE reads in MiXCR, one entry per CDR3 protein. Altogether a few thousand distinct CDR3 sequences are present, roughly 9% being singletons, with the ten largest covering around 24%. Stated time point: sample taken at primary tumor resection. Researchers sequenced whole RNA taken from tumor, nontumor lung or frozen PBMC without sorting. This clonotype is categorized as medium-sized. Its antigen remains unknown. CDR1 is LGHNA and CDR2 is YNFKEQ in the germline V gene. CDR3 length equals 16 residues. V lost 2 bases, J lost 1 base, and 14 bases lay in between. The study, taken as a whole, reports: Tumor mutation counts were tracked by expanded intratumoral alpha and beta TCR counts. Ubiquitous and regional expanded TCR counts mirrored ubiquitous and regional nonsynonymous mutation counts, respectively.

The chain employs TRBV4-2 and TRBJ2-5, with D possibly being TRBD2 (6 bases). The receptor was isolated from a female donor with early-stage non-small cell lung cancer. Specimen: lung tumor tissue, collected at surgery. The CDR3 region is CASSQSLGGPQETQYF. The CDR3 DNA reads as TGTGCCAGCAGCCAATCCTTGGGGGGACCCCAAGAGACCCAGTACTTC.